This is a list of T cell receptor beta chains from one sample in a study of T cells in Graves' hyperthyroidism and ophthalmopathy. TCRdb redid the calling of the multiplex PCR reads with MiXCR, one entry per CDR3 protein. The table includes about 360,000 distinct CDR3 sequences, roughly 13% detected once. Sequences were obtained from blood. Source of these receptors: a woman aged 18-35 years with Graves' hyperthyroidism. Each CDR3 is given with its conserved first and last residue. A D gene is named only where the DNA matches it firmly. Clone size is shown for a subset of rows, as once, few, many or a class of expanded clone.

NA	TRBJ2-6	NA	TRBV4-3	TGCGCCAGCAGCCAACGCCACTCTGGGGCCAACGTCCTGACTTTC	CASSQRHSGANVLTF
NA	TRBJ2-7	NA	TRBV5-1	TGCGCCAGCAGCTTGAATAGCGAATGCGAGCAGTACTTC	CASSLNSECEQYF
TRBD1	TRBJ1-2	many	TRBV12-3/TRBV12-4	TGTGCCAGCAGTTCCACAGGGGGCTGGGGCTACACCTTC	CASSSTGGWGYTF
TRBD1	TRBJ2-3	few	TRBV19	TGTGCCAGTCAATCACAGGGGTTCGCAGATACGCAGTATTTT	CASQSQGFADTQYF
NA	TRBJ2-7	many	TRBV27	TGTGCCACCCAATCCCTACTGAATACCTACGAGCAGTACTTC	CATQSLLNTYEQYF
NA	TRBJ1-2	many	TRBV14	TGTGCCAGCAGCCGGGACCACTTCTATGGCTACACCTTC	CASSRDHFYGYTF
NA	TRBJ1-1	many	TRBV5-6	TGTGCCAGCAGCTTGACAGGGTCCCCGGGCACTGAAGCTTTCTTT	CASSLTGSPGTEAFF
NA	TRBJ2-5	many	TRBV2	TGTGCCAGCAGTCGCGGCCCCCAAGAGACCCAGTACTTC	CASSRGPQETQYF
NA	TRBJ2-7	many	TRBV19	TGTGCCAGTAGTACCGGAGCGAACGAGCAGTACTTC	CASSTGANEQYF
TRBD1	TRBJ2-3	NA	TRBV5-5	TGTGCCAGCAGCTTGGGAGGGGGCGTAACAGATACGCAGTATTTT	CASSLGGGVTDTQYF
TRBD1	TRBJ1-3	many	TRBV29-1	TGCAGCGTAGGGACAGGTGCCCTCTCTGGAAACACCATATATTTT	CSVGTGALSGNTIYF
TRBD1	TRBJ1-6	NA	TRBV12-3/TRBV12-4	TGTGCCAGCGGGCAGGGGGGCGGCGATAATTCACCCCTCCACTTT	CASGQGGGDNSPLHF
TRBD2	TRBJ2-5	few	TRBV5-1	TGCGCCAGCAGCTCCGGACGGCGACTAGCGGCTCAAGAGACCCAGTACTTC	CASSSGRRLAAQETQYF
NA	TRBJ2-5	many	TRBV18	TGTGCCAGCTCACCGAGCCAAGAGACCCAGTACTTC	CASSPSQETQYF
NA	TRBJ1-1	once	TRBV3-1	TGTGCCAGCAGCCGGGGACCGCAGAACACTGAAGCTTTCTTT	CASSRGPQNTEAFF
NA	TRBJ2-5	many	TRBV28	TGTGCCAGCAGGGGCACATTGGAGACCCAGTACTTC	CASRGTLETQYF
NA	TRBJ1-5	NA	TRBV24-1	TGTGCCACCTCTCCTAAGTTGGGCGGGGGGAATCAGCCCCAGCATTTT	CATSPKLGGGNQPQHF
TRBD2	TRBJ2-3	many	TRBV7-2	TGTGCCAGCAGTCCTCTAGCGGGGGGGGGGGCAGATACGCAGTATTTT	CASSPLAGGGADTQYF
TRBD1	TRBJ2-7	NA	TRBV5-1	TGCGCCAGCAGCAAGGGACAGGACGTTCTCTACGAGCAGTACTTC	CASSKGQDVLYEQYF
TRBD1	TRBJ1-2	few	TRBV11-2	TGTGCCAGCAGCTTAGCGTCTCAGGGGGTCTTAGGTGGCTACACCTTC	CASSLASQGVLGGYTF
TRBD2	TRBJ2-2	NA	TRBV9	TGTGCCAGCAGCATGACTAGCGGGATTTCGAACACCGGGGAGCTGTTTTTT	CASSMTSGISNTGELFF
NA	TRBJ1-2	few	TRBV19	TGTGCCAGTAGTGCGACACTCTCGGGCTATGGCTACACCTTC	CASSATLSGYGYTF
NA	TRBJ2-1	NA	TRBV7-3	TGTGCCAGCAGCTCTTGGGGGACGGTCCGTCACAATGAGCAGTTCTTC	CASSSWGTVRHNEQFF
NA	TRBJ2-2	many	TRBV12-3/TRBV12-4	TGTGCCAGCACTTCCAGACCCCACCTAGGACAGCTGAACACCGGGGAGCTGTTTTTT	CASTSRPHLGQLNTGELFF
NA	TRBJ2-3	many	TRBV6-5	TGTGCCAGCAGTTACCCGTCGAATACGCAGTATTTT	CASSYPSNTQYF